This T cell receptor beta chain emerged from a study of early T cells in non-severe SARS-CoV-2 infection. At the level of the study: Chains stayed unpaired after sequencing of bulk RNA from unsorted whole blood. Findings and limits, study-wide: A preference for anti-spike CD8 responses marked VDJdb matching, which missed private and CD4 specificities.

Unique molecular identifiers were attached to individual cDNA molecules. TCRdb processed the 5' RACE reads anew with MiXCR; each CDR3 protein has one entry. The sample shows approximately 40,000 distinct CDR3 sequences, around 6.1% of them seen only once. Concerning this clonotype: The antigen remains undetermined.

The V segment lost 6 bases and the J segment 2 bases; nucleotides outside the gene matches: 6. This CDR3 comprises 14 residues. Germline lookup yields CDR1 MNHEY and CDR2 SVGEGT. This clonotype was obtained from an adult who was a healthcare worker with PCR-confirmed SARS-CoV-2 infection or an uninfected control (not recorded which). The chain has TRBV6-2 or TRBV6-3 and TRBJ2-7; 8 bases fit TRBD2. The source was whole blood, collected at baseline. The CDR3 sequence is CASRGTRLPYEQYF. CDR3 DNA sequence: TGTGCCAGCAGGGGGACTAGGCTCCCCTACGAGCAGTACTTC.